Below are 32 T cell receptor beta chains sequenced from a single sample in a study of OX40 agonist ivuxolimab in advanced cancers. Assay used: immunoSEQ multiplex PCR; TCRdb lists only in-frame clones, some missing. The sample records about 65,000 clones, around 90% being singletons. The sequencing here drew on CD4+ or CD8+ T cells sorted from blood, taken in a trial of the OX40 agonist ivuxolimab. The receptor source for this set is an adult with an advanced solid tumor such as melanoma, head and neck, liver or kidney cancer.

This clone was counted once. The CDR3 protein is CASSLPGFGVYSYEQYF. CDR3 coding DNA: TGTGCCAGCTCACTCCCAGGGTTTGGGGTTTACTCCTACGAGCAGTACTTC. The chain carries TRBV18 and TRBJ2-7, with TRBD1 as a possible D gene (5 bases). The CDR3 length is 17 residues. V was cut by 4 bases and J by 0 bases, with 19 bases left in between. In germline, CDR1 is KGHSH, CDR2 LQKENI.

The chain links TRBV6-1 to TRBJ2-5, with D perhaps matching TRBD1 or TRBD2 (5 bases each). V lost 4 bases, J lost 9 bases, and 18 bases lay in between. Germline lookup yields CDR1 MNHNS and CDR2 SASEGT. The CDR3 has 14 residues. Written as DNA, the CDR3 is TGTGCCAGCAGTGGAGGCTTTCCTGGGGGTTCCCAGTACTTC. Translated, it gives CASSGGFPGGSQYF.

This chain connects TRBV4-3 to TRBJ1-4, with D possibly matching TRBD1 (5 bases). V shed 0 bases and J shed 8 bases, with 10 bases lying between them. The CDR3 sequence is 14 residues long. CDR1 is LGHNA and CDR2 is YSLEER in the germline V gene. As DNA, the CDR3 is TGCGCCAGCAGCCAAGACAGGACACAGGAAAAACTGTTTTTT. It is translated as CASSQDRTQEKLFF.

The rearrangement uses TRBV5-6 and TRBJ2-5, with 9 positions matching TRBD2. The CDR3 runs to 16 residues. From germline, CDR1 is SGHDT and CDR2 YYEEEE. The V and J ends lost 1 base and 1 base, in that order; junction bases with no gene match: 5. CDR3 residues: CASSLNLAGPQETQYF. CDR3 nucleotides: TGTGCCAGCAGCTTGAATCTAGCGGGGCCCCAAGAGACCCAGTACTTC.

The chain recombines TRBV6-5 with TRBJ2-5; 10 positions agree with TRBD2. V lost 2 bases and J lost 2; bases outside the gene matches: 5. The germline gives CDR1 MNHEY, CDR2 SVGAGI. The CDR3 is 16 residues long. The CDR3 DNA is TGTGCCAGCAGTTACGAAGCGGGGGGGAGACAAGAGACCCAGTACTTC. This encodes CASSYEAGGRQETQYF.

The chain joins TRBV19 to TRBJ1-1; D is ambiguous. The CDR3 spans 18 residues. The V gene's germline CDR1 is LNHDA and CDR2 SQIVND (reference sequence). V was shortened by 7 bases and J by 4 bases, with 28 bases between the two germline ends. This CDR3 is CASTLKRWTPRSGTEAFF. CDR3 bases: TGTGCCAGTACTTTAAAACGGTGGACTCCCCGGAGTGGCACTGAAGCTTTCTTT.

In DNA form, the CDR3 reads TGCGCCAGCAGCTCGGGACAGCTTAGCTCCTACGAGCAGTACTTC. The encoded protein is CASSSGQLSSYEQYF. J is TRBJ2-7 and V is TRBV5-1; 7 bases map to TRBD1. V lost 3 bases, J lost 0 bases, and 6 bases stayed unmatched. Germline V CDR1 and CDR2: SGHRS, YFSETQ. The CDR3 spans 15 residues. The whole variable domain, remainder taken from reference TRBV5-1 and TRBJ2-7, is KAGVTQTPRYLIKTRGQQVTLSCSPISGHRSVSWYQQTPGQGLQFLFEYFSETQRNKGNFPGRFSGRQFSNSRSEMNVSTLELGDSALYLCASSSGQLSSYEQYFGPGTRLTVT.

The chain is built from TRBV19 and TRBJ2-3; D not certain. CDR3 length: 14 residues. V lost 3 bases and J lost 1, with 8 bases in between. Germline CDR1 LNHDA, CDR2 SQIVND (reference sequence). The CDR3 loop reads CASSMSGRTDTQYF. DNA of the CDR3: TGTGCCAGTAGTATGAGTGGACGCACAGATACGCAGTATTTT.

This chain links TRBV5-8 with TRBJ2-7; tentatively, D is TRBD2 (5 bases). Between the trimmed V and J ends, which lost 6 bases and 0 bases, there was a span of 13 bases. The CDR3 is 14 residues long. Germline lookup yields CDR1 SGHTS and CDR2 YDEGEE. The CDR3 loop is CASKVRDGSYEQYF. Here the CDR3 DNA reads TGTGCCAGCAAGGTCCGGGATGGCTCCTACGAGCAGTACTTC.

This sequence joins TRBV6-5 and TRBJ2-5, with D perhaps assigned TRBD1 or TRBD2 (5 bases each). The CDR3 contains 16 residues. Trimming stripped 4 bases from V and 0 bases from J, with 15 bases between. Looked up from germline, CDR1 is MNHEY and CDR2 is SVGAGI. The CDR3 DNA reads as TGTGCCAGCAGTTCCTTTACCGGGACCTACCAAGAGACCCAGTACTTC. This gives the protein CASSSFTGTYQETQYF.

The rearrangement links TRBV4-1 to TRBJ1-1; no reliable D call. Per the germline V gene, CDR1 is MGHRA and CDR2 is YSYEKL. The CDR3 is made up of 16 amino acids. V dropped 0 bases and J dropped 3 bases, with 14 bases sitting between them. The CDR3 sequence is CASSQEYRARDTEAFF. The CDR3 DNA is TGCGCCAGCAGCCAAGAATATAGGGCGAGGGACACTGAAGCTTTCTTT.

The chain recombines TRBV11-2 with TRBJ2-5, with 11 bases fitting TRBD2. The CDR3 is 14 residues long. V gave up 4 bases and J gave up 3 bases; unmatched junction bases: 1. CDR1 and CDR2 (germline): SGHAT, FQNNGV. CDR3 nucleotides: TGTGCCAGCAGCTGGGGACTAGCGGAAGAGACCCAGTACTTC. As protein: CASSWGLAEETQYF.

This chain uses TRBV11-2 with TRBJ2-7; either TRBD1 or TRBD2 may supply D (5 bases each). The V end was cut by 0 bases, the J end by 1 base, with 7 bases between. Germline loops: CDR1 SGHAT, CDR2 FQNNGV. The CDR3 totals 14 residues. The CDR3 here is CASSLEGVSYEQYF. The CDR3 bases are TGTGCCAGCAGCTTAGAGGGGGTATCCTACGAGCAGTACTTC.

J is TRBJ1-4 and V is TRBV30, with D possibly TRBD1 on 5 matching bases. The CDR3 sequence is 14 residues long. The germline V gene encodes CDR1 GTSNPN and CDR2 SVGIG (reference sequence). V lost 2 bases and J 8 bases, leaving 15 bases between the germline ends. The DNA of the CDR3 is TGTGCCTGGAGTTGGACAATGAGTAGGGAAAAACTGTTTTTT. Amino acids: CAWSWTMSREKLFF.

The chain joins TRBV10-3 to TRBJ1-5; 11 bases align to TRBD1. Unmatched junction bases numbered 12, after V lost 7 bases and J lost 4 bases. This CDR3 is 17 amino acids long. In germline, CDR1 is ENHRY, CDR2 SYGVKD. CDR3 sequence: CAINSGPGTGGNQPQHF. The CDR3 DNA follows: TGTGCCATCAATTCGGGGCCGGGGACAGGGGGTAATCAGCCCCAGCATTTT.

In DNA form, the CDR3 reads TGCGCCAGCAGCTTGCCTAGCGGGGGGGCCGATGGGTATGAGCAGTTCTTC. Translation: CASSLPSGGADGYEQFF. The chain uses TRBV5-1 and TRBJ2-1; TRBD2 matches 12 bases. Germline V lookup: CDR1 SGHRS, CDR2 YFSETQ. The V segment lost 1 base and the J segment 8 bases; nucleotides outside the gene matches: 10. The CDR3 contains 17 residues.

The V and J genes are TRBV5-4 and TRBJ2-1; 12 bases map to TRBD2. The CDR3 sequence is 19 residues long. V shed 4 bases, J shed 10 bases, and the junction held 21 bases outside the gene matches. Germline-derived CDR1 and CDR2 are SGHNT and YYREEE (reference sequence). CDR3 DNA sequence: TGTGCCAGCAGCCCAAGACTAGCGGGGGACACGTCGGGATTAGCGGAGCAGTTCTTC. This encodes CASSPRLAGDTSGLAEQFF.

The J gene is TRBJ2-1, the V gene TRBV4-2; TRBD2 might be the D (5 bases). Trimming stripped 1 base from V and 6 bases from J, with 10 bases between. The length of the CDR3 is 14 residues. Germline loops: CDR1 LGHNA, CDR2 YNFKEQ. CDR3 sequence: CASSQGRTFNEQFF. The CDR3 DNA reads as TGTGCCAGCAGCCAAGGGCGGACTTTCAATGAGCAGTTCTTC.

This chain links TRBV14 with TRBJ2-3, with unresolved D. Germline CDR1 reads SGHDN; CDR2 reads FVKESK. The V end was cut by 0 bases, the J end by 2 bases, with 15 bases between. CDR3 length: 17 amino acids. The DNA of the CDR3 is TGTGCCAGCAGCCAAGATCTAACAGTTGCCCCCACAGATACGCAGTATTTT. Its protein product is CASSQDLTVAPTDTQYF.

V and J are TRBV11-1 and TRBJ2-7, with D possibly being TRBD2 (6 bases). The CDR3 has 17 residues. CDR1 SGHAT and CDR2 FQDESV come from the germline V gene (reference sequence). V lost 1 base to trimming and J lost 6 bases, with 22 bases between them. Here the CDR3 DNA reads TGTGCCAGCAGCTTAGGACTAGGAGGAACCCTCAAGGTCGAGCAGTACTTC. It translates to CASSLGLGGTLKVEQYF.

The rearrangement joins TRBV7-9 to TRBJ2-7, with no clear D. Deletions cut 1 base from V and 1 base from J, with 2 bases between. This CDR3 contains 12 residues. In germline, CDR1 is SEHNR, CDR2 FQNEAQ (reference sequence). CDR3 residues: CASSLVSYEQYF. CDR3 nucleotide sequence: TGTGCCAGCAGCTTAGTTTCCTACGAGCAGTACTTC. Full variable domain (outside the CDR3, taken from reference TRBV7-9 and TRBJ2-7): DTGVSQNPRHKITKRGQNVTFRCDPISEHNRLYWYRQTLGQGPEFLTYFQNEAQLEKSRLLSDRFSAERPKGSFSTLEIQRTEQGDSAMYLCASSLVSYEQYFGPGTRLTVT.

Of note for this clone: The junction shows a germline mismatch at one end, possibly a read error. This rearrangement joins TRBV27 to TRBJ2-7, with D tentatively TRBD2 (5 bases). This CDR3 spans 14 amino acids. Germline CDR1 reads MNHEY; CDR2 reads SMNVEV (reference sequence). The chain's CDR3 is CASSLVGSSYGQYF. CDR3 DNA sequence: TGTGCCAGCAGTTTAGTAGGGAGCTCCTACGGGCAGTACTTC.

In nucleotides, the CDR3 is TGCGCCAGCAGCTTGACCAGACTAGCGGGGGGGCCGGATACGCAGTATTTT. Translation gives CASSLTRLAGGPDTQYF. The rearrangement uses TRBV5-1 and TRBJ2-3; 14 bases match TRBD2. CDR1 and CDR2 (germline): SGHRS, YFSETQ. The J segment lost 6 bases and the V segment lost 1 base, leaving 7 bases of the junction unmatched. The CDR3 contains 17 residues.

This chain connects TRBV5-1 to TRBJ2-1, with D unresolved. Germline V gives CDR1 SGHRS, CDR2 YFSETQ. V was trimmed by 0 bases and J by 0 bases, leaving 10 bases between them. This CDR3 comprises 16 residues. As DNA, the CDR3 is TGCGCCAGCAGCTTGGCTCGGCGGAGCTCCTACAATGAGCAGTTCTTC. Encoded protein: CASSLARRSSYNEQFF.

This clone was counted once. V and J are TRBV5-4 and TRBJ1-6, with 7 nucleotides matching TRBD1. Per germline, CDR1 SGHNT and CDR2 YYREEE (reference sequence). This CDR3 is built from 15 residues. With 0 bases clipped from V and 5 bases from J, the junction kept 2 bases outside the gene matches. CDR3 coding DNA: TGTGCCAGCAGCTTGGACAGGGGACATAATTCACCCCTCCACTTT. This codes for CASSLDRGHNSPLHF.

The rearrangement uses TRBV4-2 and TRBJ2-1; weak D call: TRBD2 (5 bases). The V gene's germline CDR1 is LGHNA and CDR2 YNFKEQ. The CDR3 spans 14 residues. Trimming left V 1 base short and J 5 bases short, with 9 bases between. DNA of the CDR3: TGTGCCAGCAGCCAAGTTGCGGGTAACAATGAGCAGTTCTTC. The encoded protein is CASSQVAGNNEQFF.

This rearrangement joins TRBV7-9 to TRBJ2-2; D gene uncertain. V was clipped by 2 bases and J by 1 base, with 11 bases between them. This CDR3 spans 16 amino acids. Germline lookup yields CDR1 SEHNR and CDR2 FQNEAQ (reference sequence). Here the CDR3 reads CASSLTTLLNTGELFF. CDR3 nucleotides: TGTGCCAGCAGCTTAACGACACTTTTGAACACCGGGGAGCTGTTTTTT.

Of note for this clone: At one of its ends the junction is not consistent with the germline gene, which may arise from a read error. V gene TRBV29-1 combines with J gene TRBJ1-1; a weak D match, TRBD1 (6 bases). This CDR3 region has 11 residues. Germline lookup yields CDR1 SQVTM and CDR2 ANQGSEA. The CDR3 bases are TGCAGCGTACAGGGTGGCAGGGGCGCGGTCTTT. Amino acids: CSVQGGRGAVF.

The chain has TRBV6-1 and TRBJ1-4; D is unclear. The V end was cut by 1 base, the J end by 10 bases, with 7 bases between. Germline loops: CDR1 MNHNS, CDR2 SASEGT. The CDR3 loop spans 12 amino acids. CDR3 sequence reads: CASSEDTAKLFF. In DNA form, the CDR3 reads TGTGCCAGCAGTGAAGACACTGCAAAACTGTTTTTT.

The CDR3 reads CAWSVNEKLFF. The CDR3, as DNA: TGTGCCTGGAGTGTGAATGAAAAACTGTTTTTT. The chain employs TRBV30 and TRBJ1-4; D call uncertain. Germline V gene sequence: CDR1 GTSNPN, CDR2 SVGIG (reference sequence). V lost 0 bases to trimming and J lost 5 bases, with 1 base between them. CDR3 length equals 11 residues.

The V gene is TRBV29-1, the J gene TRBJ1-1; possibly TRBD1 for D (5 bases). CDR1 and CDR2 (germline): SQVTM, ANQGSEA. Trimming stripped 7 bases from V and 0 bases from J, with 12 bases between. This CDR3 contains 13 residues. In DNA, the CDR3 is TGCAGCGCAAGACAGCAAATGAACACTGAAGCTTTCTTT. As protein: CSARQQMNTEAFF.

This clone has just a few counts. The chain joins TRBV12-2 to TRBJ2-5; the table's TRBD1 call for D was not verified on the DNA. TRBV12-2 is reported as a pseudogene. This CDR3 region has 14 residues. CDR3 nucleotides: TGTGCAAGTCGCTTGGGACAGGTTTGGGAGACCCAGTACTTC. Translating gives CASRLGQVWETQYF.